Below, 11 T cell receptor beta chains from the same sample are listed, as sequenced in a study of response to subunit inactivated influenza vaccine. TCRdb reanalysed the RT-PCR reads using MiXCR and keeps one entry per CDR3 protein. Of hundreds of thousands of distinct CDR3 sequences detected, roughly a fifth appear once; the ten largest clones hold more than 8.5%. The sequencing here drew on PBMCs from blood, taken about 19 months after vaccination. The receptors derive from a man aged 50 to 69 who received an inactivated influenza vaccine.

Only a few counts were recorded for this clonotype. The chain recombines TRBV12-3 or TRBV12-4 with TRBJ2-7, with TRBD1 identical over 7 bases. The CDR3 has 14 residues. V lost 6 bases to trimming and J lost 4 bases; unmatched junction nucleotides: 9. DNA for the CDR3: TGTGCCAGCAGCCTCAGGACAGGTTTATACGAGCAGTACTTC. This codes for CASSLRTGLYEQYF.

This chain links TRBV6-1 with TRBJ1-5; unclear D gene. This CDR3 is 13 amino acids long. The germline V gene encodes CDR1 MNHNS and CDR2 SASEGT. V shed 5 bases and J shed 6 bases, with 11 bases lying between them. DNA of the CDR3: TGTGCCAGCAGTACCACCGACCTTCAGCCCCAGCATTTT. It specifies CASSTTDLQPQHF.

The sample holds a few counts of this clonotype. V and J are TRBV5-1 and TRBJ2-3; TRBD1 aligns across 9 bases. The CDR3 sequence is 16 residues long. The trim removed 3 bases at V and 0 bases at J, leaving 5 bases unmatched. From germline, CDR1 is SGHRS and CDR2 YFSETQ. The CDR3, as DNA: TGCGCCAGCAGCTCTGGACAGGGGCCGAGCACAGATACGCAGTATTTT. Protein sequence: CASSSGQGPSTDTQYF. The complete variable domain, with remaining parts taken from reference TRBV5-1 and TRBJ2-3, reads KAGVTQTPRYLIKTRGQQVTLSCSPISGHRSVSWYQQTPGQGLQFLFEYFSETQRNKGNFPGRFSGRQFSNSRSEMNVSTLELGDSALYLCASSSGQGPSTDTQYFGPGTRLTVL.

V usage is TRBV21-1 and J usage is TRBJ2-7; the table's D call of TRBD1 was not tested on the DNA. TRBV21-1 is a pseudogene locus. CDR3 length: 14 residues. CDR3 region: CASSKAQGAYEQYF. In DNA, the CDR3 is TGTGCCAGCAGCAAGGCACAGGGGGCCTACGAGCAGTACTTC.

This clonotype was seen a few times. CDR3 nucleotides: TGTGCCACCAGCAGAGATATGGCGAATGAGCAGTACTTC. Residues: CATSRDMANEQYF. The V call is TRBV15, the J call TRBJ2-7; no firm D call. The CDR3 covers 13 residues. Per germline, CDR1 LNHNV and CDR2 YYDKDF (reference sequence). With 0 bases removed from V and 7 bases from J, the gap between germline ends came to 10 bases.

Concerning this clonotype itself: Its ends do not fully match the called genes, so a read error is possible. This chain joins TRBV28 and TRBJ1-1, with 7 bases matching TRBD1. The length of the CDR3 is 16 residues. Germline V gives CDR1 MDHEN, CDR2 SYDVKM. For the CDR3, the DNA is TGTGCCAGCAGTTCCTTGACAGGGACGGATACCGAGGGAGCTTCCTTT. Translated: CASSSLTGTDTEGASF.

This clonotype was recorded a few times. The V call is TRBV5-1, the J call TRBJ1-6; 9 bases align to TRBD1. This CDR3 region has 16 residues. Per the germline V gene, CDR1 is SGHRS and CDR2 is YFSETQ. V lost 1 base, J lost 7 bases, and 6 bases stayed unmatched. The CDR3 loop reads CASSLLDRGINSPLHF. DNA of the CDR3: TGCGCCAGCAGCTTGCTAGACAGGGGGATAAATTCACCCCTCCACTTT. The full variable domain, its missing parts supplied by reference TRBV5-1 and TRBJ1-6, is KAGVTQTPRYLIKTRGQQVTLSCSPISGHRSVSWYQQTPGQGLQFLFEYFSETQRNKGNFPGRFSGRQFSNSRSEMNVSTLELGDSALYLCASSLLDRGINSPLHFGNGTRLTVT.

The CDR3 reads CASSTIINRYTGELFF. CDR3 bases: TGTGCCAGTAGTACCATAATCAACAGGTACACCGGGGAGCTGTTTTTT. V gene TRBV19 combines with J gene TRBJ2-2; D may be TRBD1 (5 bases). Germline-derived CDR1 and CDR2 are LNHDA and SQIVND (reference sequence). V was pared by 4 bases and J by 3 bases, with 15 bases between. The CDR3 sequence is 16 residues long.

This clonotype was observed a handful of times. J is TRBJ1-2 and V is TRBV15, with a possible D match to TRBD1 (5 bases). V lost 0 bases, J lost 4 bases, and 15 bases lay in between. The CDR3 is 16 residues long. CDR1 and CDR2 from the germline V gene are LNHNV and YYDKDF (reference sequence). DNA for the CDR3: TGTGCCACCAGCAGAGACATGGGGCGAGTCTTCTATGGCTACACCTTC. Its protein product is CATSRDMGRVFYGYTF.

The chain joins TRBV3-1 to TRBJ2-1; 8 nucleotides line up with TRBD2. This CDR3 has 17 amino acids. CDR1 and CDR2 (germline): LGHDT, YNNKEL (reference sequence). J lost 4 bases, V lost 1 base, and 9 bases had no gene match. Written as DNA, the CDR3 is TGTGCCAGCAGCCAAGTGAGCGGGACTAGGCCTTACAATGAGCAGTTCTTC. Translated, it gives CASSQVSGTRPYNEQFF.

The chain combines TRBV5-1 with TRBJ2-5; TRBD1 agrees at 8 bases. The germline V gene encodes CDR1 SGHRS and CDR2 YFSETQ. The CDR3 is 15 residues long. Germline trimming cut 4 bases from V and 4 bases from J; bases unmatched to any gene: 9. The CDR3 DNA reads TGCGCCAGCAGCACCGGATACACAGGGGGAGAGACCCAGTACTTC. It codes for CASSTGYTGGETQYF.